Many counts were recorded for the clone carrying this T cell receptor beta chain. Germline V lookup: CDR1 ENHRY, CDR2 SYGVKD. J gave up 4 bases and V 8 bases, and 5 bases lay outside the gene matches. The CDR3 sequence is 13 residues long. TCRdb used MiXCR to reprocess the reads, holding one entry per CDR3 protein. The sample shows 200,000 to 250,000 distinct CDR3 sequences, about 28% of them seen only once. The sample is drawn from a study of kidney transplant recipient with SARS-CoV-2 infection. This TCR was sampled from a male patient in his thirties who had COVID-19 and was a kidney transplant recipient. The T cells may come from the graft donor. The input for sequencing was a blood sample, taken at baseline and on day 111 from a kidney transplant recipient. The chain uses TRBV10-3 and TRBJ1-3; TRBD1 aligns across 7 bases. The CDR3 loop reads CAISRGNGNTIYF. Written as DNA, the CDR3 is TGTGCCATCTCCAGGGGGAACGGAAACACCATATATTTT.